The rows below give T cell receptor beta chains drawn from one sample of a study of human thymus T cells. Sequencing was performed with immunoSEQ multiplex PCR; in TCRdb, only in-frame clones are kept and a portion is missing. The data contain some 130,000 clones, around 96% of them singletons. Material for sequencing was thymus tissue. These receptors were obtained from a boy in the first two years of life with a congenital heart defect but otherwise immunologically healthy. The CDR3 runs from the conserved cysteine through the conserved F or W. The D gene is left open where the match is weak. The size entry is marked missing in some rows and otherwise reads once, few, many or a size class.

size	V	J	D	DNA	CDR3
-	TRBV18	TRBJ2-2	-	TGTGCCAGCTCACGCAACACCGGGGAGCTGTTTTTT	CASSRNTGELFF
-	TRBV4-1	TRBJ2-5	TRBD2	TGCGCCAGCAGCCAAAAACTAGCGGGGGGGCCCTTAGAGGAGACCCAGTACTTC	CASSQKLAGGPLEETQYF
-	TRBV5-1	TRBJ1-2	-	TGCGCCAGCAGCTTGGAATTTGGGGGCTCCTACCGCCTCTATGGCTACACCTTC	CASSLEFGGSYRLYGYTF
-	TRBV25-1	TRBJ2-3	-	TGTGCCAGCAGTGAAAGACTGGCAGATACGCAGTATTTT	CASSERLADTQYF
-	TRBV28	TRBJ2-1	-	TGTGCCAGCGGAGACTCTATCACAGTTACGCCGCGCGATGAGCAGTTCTTC	CASGDSITVTPRDEQFF
-	TRBV19	TRBJ1-2	-	TGTGCCAGTAGAAAAACAGGGAATGCTAACTATGGCTACACCTTC	CASRKTGNANYGYTF
-	TRBV6-5	TRBJ2-2	-	TGTGCCAGCGGCAGCCGGGGCCGTGGCACCGGGGAGCTGTTTTTT	CASGSRGRGTGELFF
-	TRBV11-2	TRBJ1-4	-	TGTGCCAGCAACCAAAACAGGCCCGGGAACGGACTGTTTTTT	CASNQNRPGNGLFF
-	TRBV28	TRBJ2-7	-	TGTGCCAGCTGTCCTAAGTTAGCTGGCGAGCAGTACTTC	CASCPKLAGEQYF
-	TRBV20-1	TRBJ2-7	-	TGCAGTGCGCGACAGTCCTACGAGCAGTACTTC	CSARQSYEQYF
-	TRBV7-9	TRBJ2-7	-	TGTGCCAGCAGCCCCCTGGTCCCCAGGGTGGGAAGGAACGAGCAGTACTTC	CASSPLVPRVGRNEQYF
-	TRBV4-3	TRBJ2-7	-	TGCGCCAGCAGCCAAGATAGGAGATGCGAGCAGTACTTC	CASSQDRRCEQYF
few	TRBV5-1	TRBJ1-4	-	TGCGCCAGCAGCAAGGGGGTATCGGAAAAACTGTTTTTT	CASSKGVSEKLFF
-	TRBV7-8	TRBJ2-2	-	TGTGCCAGCATCTCGAAGACCGACACATCGAAGGCCGGGGAGCTGTTTTTT	CASISKTDTSKAGELFF
-	TRBV29-1	TRBJ1-1	-	TGCAGCGTTTATCGGCTCAGGGTGTCAGGGACTGAAGCTTTCTTT	CSVYRLRVSGTEAFF
-	TRBV14	TRBJ2-5	TRBD2	TGTGCCAGCAGCCAAGAACCCCCTAGCGGGGGTTACCAAGAGACCCAGTACTTC	CASSQEPPSGGYQETQYF
-	TRBV11-2	TRBJ2-2	TRBD1	TGTGCCAGCAGCTTAGGTCCAGGGGGGAACACCGGGGAGCTGTTTTTT	CASSLGPGGNTGELFF
-	TRBV10-3	TRBJ1-6	-	TGTGCCATCAGTGACCCCATGGCGCAGGCCTATAATTCACCCCTCCACTTT	CAISDPMAQAYNSPLHF
-	TRBV2	TRBJ2-3	-	TGTGCCAGCAGGAGGGGGGATACGCAGTATTTT	CASRRGDTQYF
-	TRBV5-1	TRBJ1-1	TRBD1	TGCGCCAGCGCGCAACAGGGGTTGGGGACTGAAGCTTTCTTT	CASAQQGLGTEAFF
-	TRBV18	TRBJ1-6	TRBD1	TGTGCCAGCTCCAGGGACAGCTATAATTCACCCCTCCACTTT	CASSRDSYNSPLHF
-	TRBV9	TRBJ2-3	-	TGTGCCAGCAGCGTAGGGTTCGGGGATACGCAGTATTTT	CASSVGFGDTQYF
-	TRBV7-9	TRBJ2-1	-	TGTGCCAGTTCCCGGAACCGGGCCCCCGGCGGCAATGAGCAGTTCTTC	CASSRNRAPGGNEQFF